The 6 T cell receptor beta chains reported below all come from one sample, sequenced in a study of spatial heterogeneity in lung cancer. Regarding time point: sample taken at primary tumor resection. Study-wide findings and caveats: One measure, the expanded intratumoral alpha and beta TCR count, tracked tumor mutation counts.

TCRdb redid the calling of the 5' RACE reads with MiXCR, one entry per CDR3 protein. The table shows about 4,100 distinct CDR3 sequences, with under 7% occurring only once. The antigens these receptors bind are not known. The sequences come from lung tumor tissue, collected at surgery. The source of these receptors is a male donor with early-stage non-small cell lung cancer.

By share, this clonotype counts as medium-sized. The rearrangement links TRBV10-1 to TRBJ1-1; 7 positions match TRBD1. The germline V gene has CDR1 WNHNN and CDR2 SYGVQD (reference sequence). Trimming took 0 bases from V and 1 from J; bases not matched to a gene: 8. This CDR3 has 17 residues. The CDR3: CASSESLLQGKNTEAFF. The CDR3 DNA reads as TGCGCCAGCAGTGAGTCTTTGCTACAGGGGAAGAACACTGAAGCTTTCTTT.

This clonotype was counted between two and nine times. The chain recombines TRBV20-1 with TRBJ2-7, with TRBD1 as a possible D gene (6 bases). Trimming pared 4 bases from V and 4 bases from J, leaving 14 bases between. The CDR3 has 13 residues. Germline-derived CDR1 and CDR2 are DFQATT and SNEGSKA (reference sequence). CDR3 amino acids: CSATGQIPYEQYF. The CDR3 DNA reads as TGCAGTGCTACGGGACAAATTCCTTACGAGCAGTACTTC.

In this sample, this clonotype is medium-sized (0.01 to 0.1%). The gene calls are TRBV7-8 and TRBJ1-2; D gene unclear. Germline lookup yields CDR1 SGHVS and CDR2 FQNEAQ. CDR3 length equals 18 residues. Deletions cut 1 base from V and 1 base from J, with 19 bases between. CDR3 region: CASSLVSAASAINYGYTF. The DNA of the CDR3 is TGTGCCAGCAGCTTAGTGTCAGCAGCTTCGGCCATTAACTATGGCTACACCTTC.

The chain joins TRBV24-1 to TRBJ2-3; 12 positions match TRBD2. The CDR3 covers 19 residues. The V gene's germline CDR1 is KGHDR and CDR2 SFDVKD. Trimming at V came to 2 bases and at J to 4 bases, leaving 12 bases not matched to a gene. CDR3 region: CATSDSPTRLAGVADTQYF. DNA for the CDR3: TGTGCCACCAGTGATTCCCCTACCCGACTAGCGGGGGTTGCAGATACGCAGTATTTT.

In this sample, this clonotype turned up many times. This sequence joins TRBV10-3 and TRBJ2-7; TRBD1 matches 10 bases. The length of the CDR3 is 14 residues. V lost 2 bases and J lost 2; bases outside the gene matches: 0. Germline assignment: CDR1 ENHRY and CDR2 SYGVKD. The CDR3 is CAISEGQGAYEQYF. DNA of the CDR3: TGTGCCATCAGTGAGGGACAGGGGGCCTACGAGCAGTACTTC.

This clonotype was seen ten or more times. This rearrangement joins TRBV24-1 to TRBJ1-2; D is uncertain. The germline gives CDR1 KGHDR, CDR2 SFDVKD. V was shortened by 2 bases and J by 0 bases, with 6 bases between the two germline ends. CDR3 length: 14 amino acids. In DNA form, the CDR3 reads TGTGCCACCAGTGATTCCGGGGCTAACTATGGCTACACCTTC. Its protein is CATSDSGANYGYTF.